A single T cell receptor (beta chain) is shown here with its context. Antigen: not known. Assay runs were performed at deep level. Sequencing used immunoSEQ multiplex PCR; TCRdb keeps in-frame clones, though not all of them. There are under 1 million clones in the sample; 90% to 95% occur only once, and less than 25% lies in the top ten. This specimen comes from a study of shared clonotypes between healthy human individuals. Broader study findings: Memory subsets generally showed smaller estimated richness than naive subsets did. Sorted-subset sequencing, rarefaction showed, was incomplete despite large depth. A handful of donors showed sharing of approximately 5% of naive CD4 clonotypes.

Terminally differentiated effector memory CD45RA+ cells were excluded from the naive CD8 cells, which were CD45RO-negative and positively selected for CCR7. The receptor's source is a man younger than 40 in good health. Sequencing used naive CD8+ T cells sorted from blood.

As DNA, the CDR3 is TGTGCCAGCACCATCGGTCTCATTCAGTACTTC. Translated, it gives CASTIGLIQYF. The rearrangement links TRBV2 to TRBJ2-4; D unclear. Germline values: CDR1 SNHLY, CDR2 FYNNEI. V dropped 7 bases and J dropped 9 bases, with 10 bases sitting between them. The length of the CDR3 is 11 residues. The full variable domain, completed using reference TRBV2 and TRBJ2-4, is EPEVTQTPSHQVTQMGQEVILRCVPISNHLYFYWYRQILGQKVEFLVSFYNNEISEKSEIFDDQFSVERPDGSNFTLKIRSTKLEDSAMYFCASTIGLIQYFGAGTRLSVL.